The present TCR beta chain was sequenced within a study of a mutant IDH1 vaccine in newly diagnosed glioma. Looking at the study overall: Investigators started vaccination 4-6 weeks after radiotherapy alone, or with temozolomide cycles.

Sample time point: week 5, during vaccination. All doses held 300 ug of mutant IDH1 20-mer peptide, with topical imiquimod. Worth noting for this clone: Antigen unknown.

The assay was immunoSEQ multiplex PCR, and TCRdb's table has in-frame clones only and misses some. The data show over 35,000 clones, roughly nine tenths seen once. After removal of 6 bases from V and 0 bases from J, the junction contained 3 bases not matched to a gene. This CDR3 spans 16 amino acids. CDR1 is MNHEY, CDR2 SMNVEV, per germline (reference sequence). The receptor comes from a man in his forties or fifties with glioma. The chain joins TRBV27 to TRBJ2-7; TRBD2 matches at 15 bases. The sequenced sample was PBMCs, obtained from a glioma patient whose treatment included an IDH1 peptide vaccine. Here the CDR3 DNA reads TGTGCCAGCAGCTCGGGACTAGCGGGAGGCTCCTACGAGCAGTACTTC. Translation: CASSSGLAGGSYEQYF.